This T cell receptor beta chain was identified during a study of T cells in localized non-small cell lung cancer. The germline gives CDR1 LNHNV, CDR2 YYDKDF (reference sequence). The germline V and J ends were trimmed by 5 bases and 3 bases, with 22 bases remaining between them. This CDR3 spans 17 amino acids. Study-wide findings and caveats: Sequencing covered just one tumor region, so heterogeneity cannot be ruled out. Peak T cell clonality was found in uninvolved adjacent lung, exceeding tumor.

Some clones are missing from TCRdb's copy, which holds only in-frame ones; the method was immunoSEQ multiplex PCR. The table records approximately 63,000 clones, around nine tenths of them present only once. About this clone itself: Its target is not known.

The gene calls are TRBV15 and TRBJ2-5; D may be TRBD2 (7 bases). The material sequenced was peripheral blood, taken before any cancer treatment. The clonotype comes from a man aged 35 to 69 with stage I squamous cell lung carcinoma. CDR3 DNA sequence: TGTGCCACCAGCGGAACCTGGGGGGGCCGACGGGAAGAGACCCAGTACTTC. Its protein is CATSGTWGGRREETQYF.